This TCR beta chain stems from a study of blood T cell repertoires in COVID-19. Methods used by the authors: Amplification of reference gene primers was used by the study to estimate nucleated cell counts. Sequencing was performed with immunoSEQ multiplex PCR; in TCRdb, only in-frame clones are kept and a portion is missing. V, J and clone size are those of that table, while D and trimming were read from the DNA. In the table there are about 240,000 clones, roughly 80% of which are singletons. The germline CDR1 and CDR2 sequences are MNHEY and SVGAGI. There are 15 residues in the CDR3. J gave up 4 bases and V 10 bases, and 12 bases lay outside the gene matches.

The source is a woman aged 55-69 years with active or convalescent COVID-19. Specimen: peripheral blood. The J gene is TRBJ2-1, the V gene TRBV6-5, with TRBD1 identical over 8 bases. The CDR3 sequence: CATPRRTGSYNEQFF. As DNA, the CDR3 is TGTGCCACCCCGAGGAGGACAGGGTCTTACAATGAGCAGTTCTTC.